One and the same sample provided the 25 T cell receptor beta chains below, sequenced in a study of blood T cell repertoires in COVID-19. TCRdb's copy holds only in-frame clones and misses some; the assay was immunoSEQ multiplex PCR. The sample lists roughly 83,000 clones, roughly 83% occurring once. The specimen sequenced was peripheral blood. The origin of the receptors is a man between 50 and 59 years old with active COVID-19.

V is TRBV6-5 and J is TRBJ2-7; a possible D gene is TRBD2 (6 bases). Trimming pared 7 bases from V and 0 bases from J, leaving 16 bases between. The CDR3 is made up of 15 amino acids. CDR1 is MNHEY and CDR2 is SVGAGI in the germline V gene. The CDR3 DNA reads TGTGCCAGCACCGTCAGAGCGGGTATCTCCTACGAGCAGTACTTC. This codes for CASTVRAGISYEQYF.

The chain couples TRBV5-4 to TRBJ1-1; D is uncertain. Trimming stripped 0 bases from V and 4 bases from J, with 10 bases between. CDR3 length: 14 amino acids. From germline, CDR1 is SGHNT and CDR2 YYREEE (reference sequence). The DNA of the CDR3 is TGTGCCAGCAGCTTGGCAGGTGCTGGCACTGAAGCTTTCTTT. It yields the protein CASSLAGAGTEAFF.

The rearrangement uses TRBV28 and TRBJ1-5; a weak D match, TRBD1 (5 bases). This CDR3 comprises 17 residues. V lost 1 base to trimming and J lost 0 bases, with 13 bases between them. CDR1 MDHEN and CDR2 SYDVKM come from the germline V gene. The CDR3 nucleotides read TGTGCCAGCAGTTTATCCGGAGGGGCTGATAGCAATCAGCCCCAGCATTTT. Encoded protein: CASSLSGGADSNQPQHF.

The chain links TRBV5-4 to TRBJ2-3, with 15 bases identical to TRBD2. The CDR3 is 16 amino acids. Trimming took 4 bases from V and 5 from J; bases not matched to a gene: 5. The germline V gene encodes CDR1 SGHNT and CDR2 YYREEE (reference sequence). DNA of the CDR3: TGTGCCAGCAGCCCCGGGACTAGCGGGGGGAGAGATACGCAGTATTTT. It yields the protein CASSPGTSGGRDTQYF.

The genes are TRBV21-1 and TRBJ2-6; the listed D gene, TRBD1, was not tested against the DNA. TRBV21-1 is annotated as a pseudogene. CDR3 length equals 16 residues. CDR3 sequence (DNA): TGTGCCAGCAGCAAAGAGGCTGGGCTTGGGGCCAACGTCCTGACTTTC. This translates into CASSKEAGLGANVLTF.

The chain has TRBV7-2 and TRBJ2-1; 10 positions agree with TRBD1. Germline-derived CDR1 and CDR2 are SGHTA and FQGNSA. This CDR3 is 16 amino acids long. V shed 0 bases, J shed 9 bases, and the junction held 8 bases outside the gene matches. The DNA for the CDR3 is TGTGCCAGCAGCTTAGCGTCGACAGGGGGCTTAGTTGAGCAGTTCTTC. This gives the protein CASSLASTGGLVEQFF.

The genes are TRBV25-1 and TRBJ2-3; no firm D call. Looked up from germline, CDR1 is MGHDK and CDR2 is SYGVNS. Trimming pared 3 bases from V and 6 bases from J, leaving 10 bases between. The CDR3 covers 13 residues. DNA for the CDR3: TGTGCCAGCAGTGACCTCTCCGTGGATACGCAGTATTTT. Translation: CASSDLSVDTQYF.

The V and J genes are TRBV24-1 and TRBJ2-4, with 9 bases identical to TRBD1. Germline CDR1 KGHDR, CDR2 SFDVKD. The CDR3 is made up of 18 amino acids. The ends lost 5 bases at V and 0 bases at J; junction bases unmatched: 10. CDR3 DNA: TGTGCCACCAGTGCGCCACCTCGGGACAGGGAAGCCAAAAACATTCAGTACTTC. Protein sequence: CATSAPPRDREAKNIQYF.

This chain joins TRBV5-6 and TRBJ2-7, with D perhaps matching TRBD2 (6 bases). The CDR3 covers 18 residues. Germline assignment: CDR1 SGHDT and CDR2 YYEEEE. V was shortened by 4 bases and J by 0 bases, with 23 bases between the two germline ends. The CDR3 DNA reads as TGTGCCAGCAGCCGGATAAGGCCCATAGCGGTTAGCTCCTACGAGCAGTACTTC. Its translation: CASSRIRPIAVSSYEQYF.

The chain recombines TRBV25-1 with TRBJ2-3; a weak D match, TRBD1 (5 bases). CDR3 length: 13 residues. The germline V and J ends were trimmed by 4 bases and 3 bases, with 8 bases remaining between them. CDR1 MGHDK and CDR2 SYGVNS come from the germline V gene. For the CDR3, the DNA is TGTGCCAGCAGTGTCCAGGGAACAGATACGCAGTATTTT. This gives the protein CASSVQGTDTQYF.

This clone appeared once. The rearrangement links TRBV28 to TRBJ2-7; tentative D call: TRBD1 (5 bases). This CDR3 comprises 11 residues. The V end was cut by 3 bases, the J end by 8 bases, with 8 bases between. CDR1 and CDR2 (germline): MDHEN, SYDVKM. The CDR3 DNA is TGTGCCAGCAGTTTCGCAGGGCAGCAGTACTTC. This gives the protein CASSFAGQQYF.

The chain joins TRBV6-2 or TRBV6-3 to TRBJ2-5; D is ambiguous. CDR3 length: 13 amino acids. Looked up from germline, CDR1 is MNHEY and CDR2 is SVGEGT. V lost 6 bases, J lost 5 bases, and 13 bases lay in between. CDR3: CASSPQLWETQYF. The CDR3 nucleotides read TGTGCCAGCAGCCCCCAGTTATGGGAGACCCAGTACTTC.

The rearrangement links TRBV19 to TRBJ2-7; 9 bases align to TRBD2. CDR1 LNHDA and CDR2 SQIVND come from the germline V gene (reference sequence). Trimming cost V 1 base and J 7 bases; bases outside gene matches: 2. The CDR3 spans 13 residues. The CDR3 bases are TGTGCCAGTAGTATAGGCCTAGCGGGGGAGCAGTACTTC. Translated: CASSIGLAGEQYF.

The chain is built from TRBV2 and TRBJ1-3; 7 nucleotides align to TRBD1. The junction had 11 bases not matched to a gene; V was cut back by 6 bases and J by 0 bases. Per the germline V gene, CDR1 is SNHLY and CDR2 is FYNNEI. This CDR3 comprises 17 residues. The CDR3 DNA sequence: TGTGCCAGCAGCCGACAGGGCACGGGGCTCTCTGGAAACACCATATATTTT. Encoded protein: CASSRQGTGLSGNTIYF.

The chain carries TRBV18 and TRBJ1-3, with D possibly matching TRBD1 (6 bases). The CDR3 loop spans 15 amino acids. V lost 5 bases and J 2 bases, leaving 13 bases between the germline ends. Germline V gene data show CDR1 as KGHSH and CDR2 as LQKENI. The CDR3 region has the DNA TGTGCCAGCTCAACCGGGACAAGGACTGGAAACACCATATATTTT. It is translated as CASSTGTRTGNTIYF.

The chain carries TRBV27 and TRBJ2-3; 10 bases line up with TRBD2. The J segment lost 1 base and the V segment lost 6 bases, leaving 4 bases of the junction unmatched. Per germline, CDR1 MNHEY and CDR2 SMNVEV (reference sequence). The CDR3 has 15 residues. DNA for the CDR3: TGTGCCAGCAGACAGCTAGCGGGAGGCACAGATACGCAGTATTTT. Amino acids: CASRQLAGGTDTQYF.

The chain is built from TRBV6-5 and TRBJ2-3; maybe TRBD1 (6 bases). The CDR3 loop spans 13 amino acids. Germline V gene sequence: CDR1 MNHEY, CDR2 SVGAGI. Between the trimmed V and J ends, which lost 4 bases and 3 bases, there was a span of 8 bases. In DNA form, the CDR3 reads TGTGCCAGCAGTTTCACAGGGACAGATACGCAGTATTTT. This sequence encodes CASSFTGTDTQYF.

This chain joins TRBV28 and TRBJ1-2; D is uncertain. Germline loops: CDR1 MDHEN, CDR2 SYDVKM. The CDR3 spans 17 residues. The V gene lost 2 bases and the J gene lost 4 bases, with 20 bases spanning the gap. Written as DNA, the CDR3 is TGTGCCAGCAGTTTAGGGCCTTCATCGCCCAGGCCCTATGGCTACACCTTC. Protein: CASSLGPSSPRPYGYTF.

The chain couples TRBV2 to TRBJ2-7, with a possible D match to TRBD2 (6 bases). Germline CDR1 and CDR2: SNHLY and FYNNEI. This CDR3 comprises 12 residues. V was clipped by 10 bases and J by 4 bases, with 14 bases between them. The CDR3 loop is CATYRGGYEQYF. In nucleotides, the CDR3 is TGTGCCACTTACAGAGGAGGGTACGAGCAGTACTTC.

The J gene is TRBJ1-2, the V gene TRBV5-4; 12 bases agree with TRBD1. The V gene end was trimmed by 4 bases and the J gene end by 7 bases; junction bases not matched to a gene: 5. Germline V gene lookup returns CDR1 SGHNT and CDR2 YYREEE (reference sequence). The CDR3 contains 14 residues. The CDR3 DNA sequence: TGTGCCAGCAGCCTGGGGACAGGGGGCGGTGGCTACACCTTC. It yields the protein CASSLGTGGGGYTF.

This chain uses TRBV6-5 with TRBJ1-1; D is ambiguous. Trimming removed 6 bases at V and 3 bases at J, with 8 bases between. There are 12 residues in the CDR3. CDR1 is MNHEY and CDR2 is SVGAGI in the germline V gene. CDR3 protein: CASRRLDTEAFF. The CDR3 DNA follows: TGTGCCAGCAGGAGATTGGACACTGAAGCTTTCTTT.

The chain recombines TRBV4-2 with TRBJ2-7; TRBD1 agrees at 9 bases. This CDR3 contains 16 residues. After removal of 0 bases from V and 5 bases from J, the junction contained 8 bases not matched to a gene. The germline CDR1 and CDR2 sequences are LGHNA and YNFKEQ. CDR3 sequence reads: CASSQEDGTGLDEQYF. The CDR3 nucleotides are TGTGCCAGCAGCCAAGAGGATGGGACAGGGCTCGACGAGCAGTACTTC.

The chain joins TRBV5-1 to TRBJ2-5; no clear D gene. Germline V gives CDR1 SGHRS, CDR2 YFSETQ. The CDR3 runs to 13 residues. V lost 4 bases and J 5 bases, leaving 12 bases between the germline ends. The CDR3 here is CASSPLVSETQYF. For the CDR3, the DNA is TGCGCCAGCAGCCCCTTGGTGAGCGAGACCCAGTACTTC.

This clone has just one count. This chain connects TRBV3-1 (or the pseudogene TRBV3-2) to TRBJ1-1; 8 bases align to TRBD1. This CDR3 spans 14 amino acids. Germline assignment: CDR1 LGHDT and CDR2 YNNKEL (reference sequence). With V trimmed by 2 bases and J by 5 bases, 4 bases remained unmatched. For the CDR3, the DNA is TGTGCCAGCAGCCAAACAGGGGGGCATACTGAAGCTTTCTTT. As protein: CASSQTGGHTEAFF.

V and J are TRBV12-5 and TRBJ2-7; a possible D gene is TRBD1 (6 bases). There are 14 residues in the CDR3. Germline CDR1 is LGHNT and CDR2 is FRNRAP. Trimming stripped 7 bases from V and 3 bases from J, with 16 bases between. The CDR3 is CASVEGDNVYEQYF. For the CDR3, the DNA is TGTGCTAGTGTTGAGGGGGACAATGTCTACGAGCAGTACTTC.